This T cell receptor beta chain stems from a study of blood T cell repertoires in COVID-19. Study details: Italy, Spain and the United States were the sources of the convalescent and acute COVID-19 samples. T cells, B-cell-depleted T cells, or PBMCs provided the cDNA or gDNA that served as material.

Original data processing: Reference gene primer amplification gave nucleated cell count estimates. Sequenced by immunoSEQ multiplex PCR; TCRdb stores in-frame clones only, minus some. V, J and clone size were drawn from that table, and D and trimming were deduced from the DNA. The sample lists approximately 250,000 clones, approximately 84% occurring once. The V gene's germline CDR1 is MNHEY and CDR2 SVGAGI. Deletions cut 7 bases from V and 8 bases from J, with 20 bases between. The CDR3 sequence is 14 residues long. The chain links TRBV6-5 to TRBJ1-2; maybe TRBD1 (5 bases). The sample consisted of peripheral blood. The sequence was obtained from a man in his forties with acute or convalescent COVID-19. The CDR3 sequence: CASNRGTPLAGYTF. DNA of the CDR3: TGTGCCAGCAATAGAGGGACTCCTCTTGCGGGCTACACCTTC.